This T cell receptor (beta chain) was captured by sequencing in a study of Graves' ophthalmopathy and Graves' hyperthyroidism. Germline CDR1 is LNHNV and CDR2 is YYDKDF (reference sequence). V was clipped by 1 base and J by 3 bases, with 7 bases between them. CDR3 size: 15 residues. RNA served as the template for amplifying TCR beta CDR3 regions. The first-round RT-PCR employed HTBI primers together with the Qiagen OneStep RT-PCR kit. A multiplex PCR was then performed as the second round. MiXCR was run by TCRdb on the multiplex PCR reads, yielding one entry per CDR3 protein. Of around 470,000 distinct CDR3 sequences in the sample, roughly an eighth were seen once. This clonotype was observed at least ten times.

The chain recombines TRBV15 with TRBJ2-6; no definite D call. This clonotype was sampled from a woman in her 30s with Graves' ophthalmopathy. Specimen: blood. The CDR3, as DNA: TGTGCCACCAGCAGAGGGGCAGGTGGGGCCAACGTCCTGACTTTC. Translating it yields CATSRGAGGANVLTF. Drawing the rest from reference TRBV15 and TRBJ2-6, the complete variable domain is DAMVIQNPRYQVTQFGKPVTLSCSQTLNHNVMYWYQQKSSQAPKLLFHYYDKDFNNEADTPDNFQSRRPNTSFCFLDIRSPGLGDTAMYLCATSRGAGGANVLTFGAGSRLTVL.